A selection of T cell receptor beta chains follows, all from one sample in a study of T cell responses to AZD1222 COVID-19 vaccine. Assay: immunoSEQ multiplex PCR; the TCRdb copy retains only in-frame clones and omits some. The data hold approximately 130,000 clones, with under 95% observed a single time. The material was peripheral blood, obtained on day 0 of AZD1222 vaccination. Source of these receptors: an adult in good health. Both conserved end residues are part of each CDR3. The D gene is left open where the match is weak. Size tells how often a clone was seen (once, few, many) or the class of an expanded clone, and some rows leave it out.

NA	TRBJ2-7	NA	TRBV9	CASSLGEADSYEQYF	TGTGCCAGCAGCCTCGGGGAGGCCGATTCCTACGAGCAGTACTTC
NA	TRBJ1-3	NA	TRBV5-8	CASSLGPHSGNTIYF	TGTGCCAGCAGCTTGGGGCCCCACTCTGGAAACACCATATATTTT
NA	TRBJ1-5	NA	TRBV18	CASSPSEGNQPQHF	TGTGCCAGCTCACCAAGTGAGGGCAATCAGCCCCAGCATTTT
NA	TRBJ1-1	NA	TRBV9	CASGEANTEAFF	TGTGCCAGCGGGGAGGCGAACACTGAAGCTTTCTTT
NA	TRBJ2-3	NA	TRBV6-5	CASSSRRGVDTQYF	TGTGCCAGCAGTTCCCGAAGGGGAGTCGATACGCAGTATTTT
TRBD1	TRBJ1-6	NA	TRBV6-4	CASSERSGGNSPLHF	TGTGCCAGCAGTGAAAGATCAGGGGGGAATTCACCCCTCCACTTT
NA	TRBJ1-3	NA	TRBV9	CASSLGPLGNTIYF	TGTGCCAGCAGCTTGGGCCCTCTCGGAAACACCATATATTTT
TRBD1	TRBJ1-2	NA	TRBV19	CASSERQGIFPNYGYTF	TGTGCCAGTAGTGAGCGACAGGGGATTTTTCCTAACTATGGCTACACCTTC
NA	TRBJ2-1	NA	TRBV27	CASSLAPVGTPYNEQFF	TGTGCCAGCAGTTTGGCACCCGTTGGGACACCATACAATGAGCAGTTCTTC
NA	TRBJ2-5	NA	TRBV30	CAWSKRDLETQYF	TGTGCCTGGAGTAAGAGGGACCTCGAGACCCAGTACTTC
NA	TRBJ2-3	NA	TRBV5-6	CASTHPVDTQYF	TGTGCCAGCACCCACCCGGTGGATACGCAGTATTTT
NA	TRBJ1-5	NA	TRBV30	CAWSGLNSNQPQHF	TGTGCCTGGAGTGGCTTAAATAGCAATCAGCCCCAGCATTTT
NA	TRBJ1-1	NA	TRBV18	CASSDMVDTEAFF	TGTGCCAGCTCAGATATGGTGGACACTGAAGCTTTCTTT
TRBD1	TRBJ1-2	NA	TRBV19	CASTPDEDRLGGYTF	TGTGCCAGTACCCCAGATGAGGACAGGTTGGGAGGCTACACCTTC
NA	TRBJ1-1	NA	TRBV7-9	CASSLDGLNTEAFF	TGTGCCAGCAGCTTGGACGGATTGAACACTGAAGCTTTCTTT
NA	TRBJ1-1	NA	TRBV5-8	CASSLGNGPPTEAFF	TGTGCCAGCAGCTTGGGAAACGGCCCCCCCACTGAAGCTTTCTTT
NA	TRBJ1-5	NA	TRBV7-9	CASSPVVGTTAQHF	TGTGCCAGCAGCCCTGTCGTGGGGACAACGGCCCAGCATTTT
TRBD2	TRBJ2-1	NA	TRBV29-1	CSARGSGSLDEQFF	TGCAGCGCCCGGGGCAGCGGGAGTTTAGATGAGCAGTTCTTC
NA	TRBJ2-3	NA	TRBV30	CAWSFPDTQYF	TGTGCCTGGAGCTTCCCAGATACGCAGTATTTT
NA	TRBJ1-2	NA	TRBV6-5	CASSPRTATNYGYTF	TGTGCCAGCAGTCCCCGGACGGCTACTAACTATGGCTACACCTTC
NA	TRBJ1-1	NA	TRBV13	CASSLEDRNTEAFF	TGTGCCAGCAGCCTAGAGGACAGAAACACTGAAGCTTTCTTT
TRBD1	TRBJ2-2	NA	TRBV7-3	CASSLRGGHTGELFF	TGTGCCAGCAGCTTAAGAGGGGGCCACACCGGGGAGCTGTTTTTT
NA	TRBJ1-6	NA	TRBV27	CASSSQGRNSPLHF	TGTGCCAGCAGTTCGCAGGGTCGGAATTCACCCCTCCACTTT
TRBD1	TRBJ1-2	once	TRBV2	CASSETRTGDGYTF	TGTGCCAGCAGTGAAACGAGGACAGGGGATGGCTACACCTTC
NA	TRBJ1-1	NA	TRBV9	CASSPVPEAFF	TGTGCCAGCAGCCCGGTCCCTGAAGCTTTCTTT
NA	TRBJ1-2	NA	TRBV10-2	CASSDRGHHNNYGYTF	TGCGCCAGCAGTGATAGGGGACATCATAACAACTATGGCTACACCTTC
NA	TRBJ2-7	NA	TRBV5-6	CASSLAGYTYEQYF	TGTGCCAGCAGCTTGGCAGGGTACACCTACGAGCAGTACTTC
NA	TRBJ1-4	NA	TRBV6-4	CARPRQAGEKLFF	TGTGCCAGACCCCGACAGGCCGGGGAAAAACTGTTTTTT
NA	TRBJ2-1	NA	TRBV11-3	CASSLQGTEQFF	TGTGCCAGCAGCTTGCAGGGAACTGAGCAGTTCTTC
TRBD1	TRBJ1-6	NA	TRBV15	CATKQGSSYNSPLHF	TGTGCCACCAAACAGGGGAGCTCCTATAATTCACCCCTCCACTTT
NA	TRBJ1-5	NA	TRBV6-5	CASTLSWGSNQPQHF	TGTGCCAGCACTTTATCATGGGGTAGCAATCAGCCCCAGCATTTT
NA	TRBJ1-1	once	TRBV6-5	CASSYGGSQAFF	TGTGCCAGCAGTTACGGTGGCAGCCAAGCTTTCTTT
NA	TRBJ1-2	few	TRBV28	CASSLTSGGRDGYTF	TGTGCCAGCAGTTTAACATCGGGGGGTAGAGATGGCTACACCTTC
TRBD1	TRBJ1-1	NA	TRBV2	CASKPGQKAFF	TGTGCGAGTAAACCGGGACAGAAAGCTTTCTTT
TRBD1	TRBJ1-6	NA	TRBV19	CATRGQSNSPLHF	TGTGCCACCAGGGGACAGTCTAATTCACCCCTCCACTTT
NA	TRBJ1-4	NA	TRBV19	CASSPSGMTNEKLFF	TGTGCCAGTAGTCCCTCAGGGATGACTAATGAAAAACTGTTTTTT
TRBD1	TRBJ1-5	NA	TRBV10-3	CAIGDRLYQPQHF	TGTGCCATCGGGGACAGACTTTATCAGCCCCAGCATTTT
NA	TRBJ2-3	NA	TRBV5-1	CATRGLHTDTQYF	TGCGCCACCAGAGGCCTCCACACAGATACGCAGTATTTT
NA	TRBJ2-1	NA	TRBV15	CATSRAGNSGEQFF	TGTGCCACCAGCAGAGCGGGGAATTCGGGTGAGCAGTTCTTC
TRBD1	TRBJ1-6	once	TRBV5-1	CASSTTGGNSPLHF	TGCGCCAGCAGTACCACAGGGGGGAATTCACCCCTCCACTTT
TRBD1	TRBJ1-6	NA	TRBV6-6	CASSQTGMRGPLHF	TGTGCCAGCAGTCAGACAGGGATGAGGGGGCCCCTCCACTTT
NA	TRBJ2-1	NA	TRBV11-3	CASSNRHNEQFF	TGTGCCAGCAGCAACAGGCACAATGAGCAGTTCTTC
NA	TRBJ2-3	once	TRBV9	CASSAGRDTQYF	TGTGCCAGCAGCGCGGGGAGGGATACGCAGTATTTT
NA	TRBJ1-5	NA	TRBV27	CASSNRAVSNQPQHF	TGTGCCAGCAGCAACCGGGCCGTTTCCAATCAGCCCCAGCATTTT
TRBD1	TRBJ2-7	NA	TRBV6-5	CATSWDRGSSEQYF	TGTGCCACCTCATGGGACAGGGGTTCTAGCGAGCAGTACTTC
NA	TRBJ2-3	NA	TRBV28	CATLPGDFTDTQYF	TGTGCCACCCTCCCGGGCGATTTTACAGATACGCAGTATTTT
TRBD1	TRBJ2-7	NA	TRBV5-1	CASSLEPGQGSEQYF	TGCGCCAGCAGCCTGGAGCCGGGACAGGGGTCCGAGCAGTACTTC
TRBD2	TRBJ2-4	NA	TRBV2	CAGGGGGIQYF	TGTGCCGGGGGGGGAGGAGGCATTCAGTACTTC
TRBD1	TRBJ2-2	NA	TRBV3-1/TRBV3-2	CASSLGTAKNTGELFF	TGTGCCAGCAGCCTAGGGACAGCAAAGAACACCGGGGAGCTGTTTTTT
NA	TRBJ1-2	NA	TRBV28	CASSVQRGGADGYTF	TGTGCCAGCAGTGTCCAGAGGGGGGGTGCGGATGGCTACACCTTC
NA	TRBJ1-2	NA	TRBV7-2	CASSPWGGGSNYGYTF	TGTGCCAGCAGCCCCTGGGGAGGGGGGTCTAACTATGGCTACACCTTC
NA	TRBJ1-3	NA	TRBV5-1	CASSLGDGNTIYF	TGCGCCAGCAGCTTGGGGGACGGAAACACCATATATTTT
NA	TRBJ1-1	NA	TRBV29-1	CSVEVRGGMNTEAFF	TGCAGCGTTGAAGTAAGGGGGGGAATGAACACTGAAGCTTTCTTT
NA	TRBJ1-1	NA	TRBV30	CARTENLGTEAFF	TGTGCCCGGACGGAAAATTTGGGCACTGAAGCTTTCTTT